These 28 T cell receptor beta chains came from one sample sequenced in a study of T cell responses to AZD1222 COVID-19 vaccine (dated by TCRdb to the early 2020s). Libraries were prepared through the immunoSEQ multiplex PCR assay. Held by TCRdb, this immuneACCESS table contains in-frame sequences only and omits some clones. Under half of the omission traces to an unresolved V gene where checked; the cause of the rest is unknown. The sample records approximately 130,000 clones, 89% of which are singletons. Roughly 8.9% of the sample is taken by the ten largest. What this sample's time point label stands for: about 28 days (+/-7) after the second vaccine dose. The starting material was peripheral blood, obtained 28 days after the second AZD1222 dose. These TCRs come from an adult who received the AZD1222 COVID-19 vaccine.

This clone was detected once. The rearrangement joins TRBV14 to TRBJ2-4; weak D call: TRBD1 (6 bases). Trimming took 0 bases from V and 8 from J, leaving 17 bases between them. CDR1 SGHDN and CDR2 FVKESK come from the germline V gene. CDR3 size: 16 residues. The CDR3 is CASSQEVGAGEDIQYF. CDR3 bases: TGTGCCAGCAGCCAAGAGGTTGGGGCAGGGGAAGACATTCAGTACTTC.

This clone has only one observation. The chain joins TRBV4-2 to TRBJ1-1; the D gene is possibly TRBD1 (6 bases). Germline CDR1 reads LGHNA; CDR2 reads YNFKEQ. There are 16 residues in the CDR3. Trimming removed 0 bases at V and 3 bases at J, with 14 bases between. The CDR3 sequence: CASSQDVIAGDTEAFF. CDR3 bases: TGTGCCAGCAGCCAAGACGTGATCGCAGGGGACACTGAAGCTTTCTTT.

The rearrangement joins TRBV4-3 to TRBJ1-3, with D tentatively TRBD1 (6 bases). V was shortened by 2 bases and J by 2 bases, with 10 bases between the two germline ends. CDR3 size: 15 residues. CDR1 and CDR2 (germline): LGHNA, YSLEER. For the CDR3, the DNA is TGCGCCAGCAGCCAAACGGACAGTCCTGGAAACACCATATATTTT. As protein: CASSQTDSPGNTIYF.

This clone was seen a single time. CDR3 sequence reads: CASSPGLETVNEQFF. CDR3 nucleotides: TGCGCCAGCAGCCCCGGACTAGAGACGGTCAATGAGCAGTTCTTC. The chain joins TRBV4-1 to TRBJ2-1, with 7 nucleotides matching TRBD2. The junction had 9 bases not matched to a gene; V was cut back by 4 bases and J by 6 bases. The CDR3 extends over 15 amino acids. In germline, CDR1 is MGHRA, CDR2 YSYEKL.

The chain has TRBV6-1 and TRBJ1-1; the D is unclear. Trimming removed 0 bases at V and 11 bases at J, with 10 bases between. This CDR3 is 12 amino acids long. The germline CDR1 and CDR2 sequences are MNHNS and SASEGT. This CDR3 reads CASSEARTRAFF. DNA for the CDR3: TGTGCCAGCAGTGAAGCCCGGACGCGGGCTTTCTTT.

The rearrangement joins TRBV11-2 to TRBJ2-1; 9 bases map to TRBD2. V shed 1 base, J shed 6 bases, and the junction held 4 bases outside the gene matches. CDR3 length: 15 amino acids. Germline loops: CDR1 SGHAT, CDR2 FQNNGV. The CDR3 region is CASSLVAGARNEQFF. In DNA form, the CDR3 reads TGTGCCAGCAGCTTAGTAGCGGGAGCACGCAATGAGCAGTTCTTC.

The count of this clone is one. The CDR3 nucleotides read TGTGCCAGAAGGTTCCGGACTCTAGGGGACACTGAAGCTTTCTTT. Its translation is CARRFRTLGDTEAFF. V is TRBV5-3 and J is TRBJ1-1; tentatively, D is TRBD1 (5 bases). TRBV5-3 is treated as an ORF (open reading frame) with a function not yet certain. The V gene lost 5 bases and the J gene lost 3 bases, with 17 bases spanning the gap. This CDR3 has 15 amino acids.

The CDR3: CASWSEGAGNQPQHF. As DNA, the CDR3 is TGTGCCAGCTGGTCCGAGGGGGCTGGCAATCAGCCCCAGCATTTT. The chain couples TRBV27 to TRBJ1-5; 7 nucleotides agree with TRBD1. The junction had 9 bases not matched to a gene; V was cut back by 8 bases and J by 2 bases. The CDR3 covers 15 residues. Germline values: CDR1 MNHEY, CDR2 SMNVEV (reference sequence).

This clone was detected once. This chain uses TRBV7-2 with TRBJ2-1; D unresolved. This CDR3 comprises 11 residues. V was cut by 3 bases and J by 8 bases, with 5 bases left in between. CDR1 and CDR2 (germline): SGHTA, FQGNSA. The CDR3 here is CASSFLYEQFF. The CDR3 DNA is TGTGCCAGCAGCTTCCTATATGAGCAGTTCTTC. The entire variable domain, with the rest obtained from reference TRBV7-2 and TRBJ2-1, is as follows: GAGVSQSPSNKVTEKGKDVELRCDPISGHTALYWYRQSLGQGLEFLIYFQGNSAPDKSGLPSDRFSAERTGGSVSTLTIQRTQQEDSAVYLCASSFLYEQFFGPGTRLTVL.

The chain carries TRBV5-1 and TRBJ1-6; 11 bases map to TRBD1. V shed 4 bases and J 7 bases; nucleotides not matched to a gene: 7. The germline gives CDR1 SGHRS, CDR2 YFSETQ. CDR3 size: 16 residues. CDR3 amino acids: CASSAGQGAKNSPLHF. In nucleotides, the CDR3 is TGCGCCAGCAGCGCCGGACAGGGGGCGAAGAATTCACCCCTCCACTTT.

The chain employs TRBV10-3 and TRBJ1-1; tentative D call: TRBD1 (6 bases). The CDR3 totals 14 residues. Trimming removed 5 bases at V and 4 bases at J, with 14 bases between. CDR1 is ENHRY and CDR2 is SYGVKD in the germline V gene. The CDR3 nucleotides are TGTGCCATCAGTAAACAGGGATTAGGCACTGAAGCTTTCTTT. Protein product: CAISKQGLGTEAFF.

The chain carries TRBV7-2 and TRBJ2-7; D unclear. This CDR3 region has 12 residues. CDR1 is SGHTA and CDR2 is FQGNSA in the germline V gene. V shed 2 bases and J shed 2 bases, with 4 bases lying between them. The CDR3 DNA is TGTGCCAGCAGCTTACCACCCTACGAGCAGTACTTC. Protein sequence: CASSLPPYEQYF.

This chain uses TRBV5-1 with TRBJ2-3; 9 nucleotides agree with TRBD1. Unmatched junction bases numbered 6, after V lost 4 bases and J lost 6 bases. Germline V CDR1 and CDR2: SGHRS, YFSETQ. The CDR3 runs 14 residues. The CDR3 nucleotides read TGCGCCAGCAGCGAGTTACAGGGGGCGGATACGCAGTATTTT. As protein: CASSELQGADTQYF.

This clone appeared a single time. The genes are TRBV18 and TRBJ1-1, with 9 bases lining up with TRBD1. The V gene's germline CDR1 is KGHSH and CDR2 LQKENI. Trimming removed 5 bases from V and 3 bases from J; junction bases left unmatched: 1. The CDR3 totals 13 residues. The CDR3 sequence is CASSGDRDTEAFF. In nucleotides, the CDR3 is TGTGCCAGCTCAGGGGACAGGGACACTGAAGCTTTCTTT.

The chain carries TRBV2 and TRBJ1-2; D ambiguous. The CDR3 sequence is 13 residues long. The V and J ends lost 0 bases and 7 bases respectively, with 9 bases between them. The V gene's germline CDR1 is SNHLY and CDR2 FYNNEI. CDR3 residues: CASSEAPQVGYTF. The CDR3 coding sequence is TGTGCCAGCAGTGAAGCGCCCCAGGTTGGCTACACCTTC.

The chain couples TRBV19 to TRBJ2-2, with TRBD1 matching over 9 bases. The CDR3 length is 17 residues. V trimming: 3 bases; J trimming: 1 base; junction bases outside the gene matches: 6. CDR1 is LNHDA and CDR2 is SQIVND in the germline V gene (reference sequence). In DNA, the CDR3 is TGTGCCAGTAGTATCCCTTTGGACAGGGGGAACACCGGGGAGCTGTTTTTT. Protein: CASSIPLDRGNTGELFF.

V and J are TRBV7-3 and TRBJ2-1; 11 nucleotides line up with TRBD2. This CDR3 region has 15 residues. Germline values: CDR1 SGHTA, CDR2 FQGTGA. V was clipped by 4 bases and J by 12 bases; unmatched bases: 11. The CDR3 region has the DNA TGTGCCAGCAGCTCCGGGACTAGCGGTACAATGAGGCAGTTCTTC. This encodes CASSSGTSGTMRQFF.

V usage is TRBV5-4 and J usage is TRBJ1-4, with unresolved D. Looked up from germline, CDR1 is SGHNT and CDR2 is YYREEE (reference sequence). Between the trimmed V and J ends, which lost 0 bases and 2 bases, there was a span of 8 bases. The CDR3 is made up of 15 amino acids. In nucleotides, the CDR3 is TGTGCCAGCAGCTTGGGAGGGATCACTAATGAAAAACTGTTTTTT. It translates to CASSLGGITNEKLFF.

V and J are TRBV10-3 and TRBJ1-1; maybe TRBD1 (5 bases). Trimming removed 0 bases at V and 0 bases at J, with 14 bases between. The CDR3 is made up of 17 amino acids. Looked up from germline, CDR1 is ENHRY and CDR2 is SYGVKD. The DNA for the CDR3 is TGTGCCATCAGTGAGTCCTCCGGGACGGACATGAACACTGAAGCTTTCTTT. It yields the protein CAISESSGTDMNTEAFF.

The gene calls are TRBV2 and TRBJ1-6; no definite D call. V lost 8 bases, J lost 8 bases, and 16 bases lay in between. The CDR3 loop spans 14 amino acids. Germline V lookup: CDR1 SNHLY, CDR2 FYNNEI. The CDR3: CASRQDVGYSPLHF. CDR3 DNA sequence: TGTGCCAGCCGCCAGGACGTTGGATATTCACCCCTCCACTTT.

The rearrangement links TRBV10-3 to TRBJ1-2; no clear D. Germline CDR1 and CDR2: ENHRY and SYGVKD. This CDR3 has 13 residues. Trimming took 4 bases from V and 6 from J, leaving 12 bases between them. CDR3 protein: CAISVSARDGYTF. CDR3 sequence (DNA): TGTGCCATCAGTGTCTCCGCCCGGGATGGCTACACCTTC.

In the case of this clone: The same CDR3 is also encoded by other DNA sequences in this sample. The chain employs TRBV5-5 and TRBJ1-3; D remains ambiguous. Trimming shortened V by 1 base and J by 0 bases, and 8 bases separated the two germline ends. The CDR3 covers 15 residues. Germline assignment: CDR1 SGHKS and CDR2 YYEKEE (reference sequence). The CDR3: CASSLRLSSGNTIYF. The CDR3 region has the DNA TGTGCCAGCAGCTTGCGACTCAGCTCTGGAAACACCATATATTTT.

The chain recombines TRBV11-2 with TRBJ1-4; D is possibly TRBD1 (6 bases). Trimming stripped 5 bases from V and 5 bases from J, with 12 bases between. There are 14 residues in the CDR3. Germline assignment: CDR1 SGHAT and CDR2 FQNNGV. CDR3 sequence (DNA): TGTGCCAGCAGCGTAAGGGGGTTCAATGAAAAACTGTTTTTT. Its translation is CASSVRGFNEKLFF.

A remark on this clone: In the same sample, other DNA sequences code for this CDR3. The V gene is TRBV18, the J gene TRBJ2-5; a possible D gene is TRBD1 (6 bases). This CDR3 contains 14 residues. CDR1 KGHSH and CDR2 LQKENI come from the germline V gene. V lost 4 bases and J 2 bases, leaving 11 bases between the germline ends. In nucleotides, the CDR3 is TGTGCCAGCTCACTCACACAGGGACAAGAGACCCAGTACTTC. It is translated as CASSLTQGQETQYF.

This clone was recorded only once. CDR3 coding DNA: TGTGCCAGCAGCTTAGGACTAGCGGGAGTCTTCGATGAGCAGTTCTTC. Amino acids: CASSLGLAGVFDEQFF. V is TRBV5-4 and J is TRBJ2-1; 13 nucleotides agree with TRBD2. Germline V gene lookup returns CDR1 SGHNT and CDR2 YYREEE (reference sequence). Germline trimming cut 2 bases from V and 8 bases from J; bases unmatched to any gene: 7. This CDR3 region has 16 residues.

The chain is built from TRBV27 and TRBJ1-4, with 9 bases matching TRBD1. CDR1 is MNHEY, CDR2 SMNVEV, per germline (reference sequence). V lost 6 bases to trimming and J lost 8 bases; unmatched junction nucleotides: 13. This CDR3 comprises 16 residues. The CDR3 reads CASSQQGAGRGEKLFF. CDR3 bases: TGTGCCAGCAGCCAACAGGGGGCCGGCAGAGGGGAAAAACTGTTTTTT.

This chain joins TRBV30 and TRBJ1-1; D gene unclear. Germline values: CDR1 GTSNPN, CDR2 SVGIG (reference sequence). This CDR3 has 14 amino acids. V lost 2 bases to trimming and J lost 5 bases, with 15 bases between them. CDR3 coding DNA: TGTGCCTGGAGTTTAGCGGGGATTGGGACTGAAGCTTTCTTT. As protein: CAWSLAGIGTEAFF.

This clone was seen more than once but under ten times. CDR3 in DNA: TGTGCCAGTAGTATAGAGGGCGTGGAAGAGACCCAGTACTTC. Encoded protein: CASSIEGVEETQYF. The chain employs TRBV19 and TRBJ2-5; no reliable D call. The CDR3 covers 14 residues. From germline, CDR1 is LNHDA and CDR2 SQIVND (reference sequence). V was clipped by 0 bases and J by 3 bases, with 8 bases between them.